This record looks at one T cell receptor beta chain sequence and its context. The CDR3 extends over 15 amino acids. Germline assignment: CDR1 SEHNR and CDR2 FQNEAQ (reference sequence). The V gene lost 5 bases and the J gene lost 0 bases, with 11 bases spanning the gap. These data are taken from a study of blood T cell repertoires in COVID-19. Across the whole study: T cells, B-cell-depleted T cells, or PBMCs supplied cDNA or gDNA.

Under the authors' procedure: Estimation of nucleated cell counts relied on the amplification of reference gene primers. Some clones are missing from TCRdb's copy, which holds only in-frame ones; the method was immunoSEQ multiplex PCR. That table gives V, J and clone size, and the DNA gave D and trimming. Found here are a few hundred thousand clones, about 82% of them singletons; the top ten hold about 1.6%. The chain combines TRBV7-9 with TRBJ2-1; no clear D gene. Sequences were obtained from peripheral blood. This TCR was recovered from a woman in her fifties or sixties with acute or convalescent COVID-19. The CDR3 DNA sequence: TGTGCCAGCAGCCCCAACTATTTCTCCTACAATGAGCAGTTCTTC. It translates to CASSPNYFSYNEQFF.